These 2 T cell receptor beta chains came from one sample sequenced in a study of shared clonotypes between healthy human individuals (dated by TCRdb to the early 2020s). The receptor library was made with the immunoSEQ multiplex PCR assay. Not all clones reach the TCRdb copy of this immuneACCESS table, which keeps in-frame sequences only. Checked studies attribute under half of the gap to unresolved V genes and leave the rest unexplained. This sample has some 2,500,000 clones in its table, and roughly 90% of those were observed once. Together, the top ten hold about 0.36% of the sample. The sequenced sample consisted of naive CD4+ T cells from PBMCs. The sample's cell subset or site label, in plain terms: CD45RA+ positively selected. All receptors come from a man aged 18 to 30 in good health. Some clones in this sample may be carry-over from other donors' samples.

The CDR3 sequence: CASSILLASGELFF. CDR3 sequence (DNA): TGTGCCAGTAGTATCCTCCTCGCTAGCGGGGAGCTGTTTTTT. The rearrangement links TRBV19 to TRBJ2-2; no definite D call. Trimming cost V 3 bases and J 7 bases, with 12 bases left between them. Germline V gene sequence: CDR1 LNHDA, CDR2 SQIVND (reference sequence). CDR3 size: 14 residues.

This chain connects TRBV5-4 to TRBJ2-1, with a tentative D call TRBD2 (6 bases). V was pared by 1 base and J by 8 bases, with 16 bases between. Germline-derived CDR1 and CDR2 are SGHNT and YYREEE (reference sequence). The CDR3 is 15 residues long. The CDR3 region is CASSLLAGFTHEQFF. As DNA, the CDR3 is TGTGCCAGCAGCTTGTTGGCGGGATTCACACATGAGCAGTTCTTC. The entire variable domain, with the rest obtained from reference TRBV5-4 and TRBJ2-1, is as follows: ETGVTQSPTHLIKTRGQQVTLRCSSQSGHNTVSWYQQALGQGPQFIFQYYREEENGRGNFPPRFSGLQFPNYSSELNVNALELDDSALYLCASSLLAGFTHEQFFGPGTRLTVL.